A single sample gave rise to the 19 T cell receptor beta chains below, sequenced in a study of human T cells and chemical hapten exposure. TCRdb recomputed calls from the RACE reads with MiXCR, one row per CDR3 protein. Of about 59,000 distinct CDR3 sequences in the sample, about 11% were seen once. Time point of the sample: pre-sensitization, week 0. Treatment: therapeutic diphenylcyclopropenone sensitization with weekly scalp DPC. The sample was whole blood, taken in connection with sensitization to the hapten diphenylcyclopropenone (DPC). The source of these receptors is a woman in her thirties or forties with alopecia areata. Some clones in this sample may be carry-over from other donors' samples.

The CDR3 spells CRGDDGYTF. The CDR3 bases are TGCAGGGGGGACGATGGCTACACCTTC. The chain joins TRBV29-1 to TRBJ1-2; possible D gene TRBD1, 5 bases. The CDR3 runs 9 residues. CDR1 and CDR2 from the germline V gene are SQVTM and ANQGSEA.

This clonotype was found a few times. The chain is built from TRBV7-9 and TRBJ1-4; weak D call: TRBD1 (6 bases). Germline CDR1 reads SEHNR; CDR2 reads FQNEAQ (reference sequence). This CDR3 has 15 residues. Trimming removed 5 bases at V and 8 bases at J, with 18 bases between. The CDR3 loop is CASSPLGGMGEKLFF. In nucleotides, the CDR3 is TGTGCCAGCAGCCCCCTGGGGGGCATGGGCGAAAAACTGTTTTTT.

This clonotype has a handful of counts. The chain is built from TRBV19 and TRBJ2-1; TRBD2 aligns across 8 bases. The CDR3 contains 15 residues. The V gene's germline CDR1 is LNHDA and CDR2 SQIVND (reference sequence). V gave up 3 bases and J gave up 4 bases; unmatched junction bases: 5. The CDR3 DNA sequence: TGTGCCAGTAGTATTGCTAGCGGGCCGTACAATGAGCAGTTCTTC. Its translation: CASSIASGPYNEQFF.

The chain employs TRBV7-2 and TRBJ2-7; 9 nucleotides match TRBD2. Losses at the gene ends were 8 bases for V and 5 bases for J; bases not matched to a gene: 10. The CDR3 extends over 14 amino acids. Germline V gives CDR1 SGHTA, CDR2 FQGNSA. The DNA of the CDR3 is TGTGCCAGCCCGATCCTAGCGGGGAGGAACGAGCAGTACTTC. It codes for CASPILAGRNEQYF.

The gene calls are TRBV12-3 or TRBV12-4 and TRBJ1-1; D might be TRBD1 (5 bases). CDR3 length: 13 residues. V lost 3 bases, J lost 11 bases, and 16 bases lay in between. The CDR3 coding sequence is TGTGCCAGCAGTTTCCGGGACTCCGGCCGGGCTTTCTTT. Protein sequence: CASSFRDSGRAFF.

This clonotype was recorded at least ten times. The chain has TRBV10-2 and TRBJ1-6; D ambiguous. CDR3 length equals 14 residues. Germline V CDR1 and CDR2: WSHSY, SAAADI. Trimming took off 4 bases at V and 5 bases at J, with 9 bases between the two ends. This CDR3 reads CASSADPDNSPLHF. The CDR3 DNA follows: TGCGCCAGCAGTGCAGACCCAGATAATTCACCCCTCCACTTT.

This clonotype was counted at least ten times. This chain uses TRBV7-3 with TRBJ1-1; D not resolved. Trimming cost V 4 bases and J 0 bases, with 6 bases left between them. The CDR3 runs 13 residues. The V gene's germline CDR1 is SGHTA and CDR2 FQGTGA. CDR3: CASSSNMNTEAFF. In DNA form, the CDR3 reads TGTGCCAGCAGCTCGAACATGAACACTGAAGCTTTCTTT.

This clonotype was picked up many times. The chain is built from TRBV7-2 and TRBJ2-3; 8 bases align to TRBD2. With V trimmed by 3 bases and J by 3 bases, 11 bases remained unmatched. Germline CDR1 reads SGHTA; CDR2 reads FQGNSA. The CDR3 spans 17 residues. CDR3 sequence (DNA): TGTGCCAGCAGCTTGTCTCAACGGGAGGGCCGAACAGATACGCAGTATTTT. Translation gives CASSLSQREGRTDTQYF.

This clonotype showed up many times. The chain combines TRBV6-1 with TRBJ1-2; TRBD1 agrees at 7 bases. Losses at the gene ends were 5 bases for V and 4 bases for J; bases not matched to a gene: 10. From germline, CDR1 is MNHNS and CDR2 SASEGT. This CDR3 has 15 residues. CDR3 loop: CASSPLGQVSYGYTF. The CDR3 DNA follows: TGTGCCAGCAGTCCATTAGGACAGGTCTCCTATGGCTACACCTTC.

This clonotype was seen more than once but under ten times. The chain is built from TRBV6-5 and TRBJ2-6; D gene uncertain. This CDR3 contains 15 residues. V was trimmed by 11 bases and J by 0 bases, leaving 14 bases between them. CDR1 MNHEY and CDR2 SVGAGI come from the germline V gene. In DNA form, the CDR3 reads TGTGCCGTAGGGCCAGCGAGCTCTGGGGCCAACGTCCTGACTTTC. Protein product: CAVGPASSGANVLTF.

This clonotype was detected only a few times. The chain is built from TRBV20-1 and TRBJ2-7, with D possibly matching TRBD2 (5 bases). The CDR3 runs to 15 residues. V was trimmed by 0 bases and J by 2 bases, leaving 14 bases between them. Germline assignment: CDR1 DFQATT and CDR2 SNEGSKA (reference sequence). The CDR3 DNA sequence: TGCAGTGCTAGAGAATTGGAGGTCCCCACCTACGAGCAGTACTTC. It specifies CSARELEVPTYEQYF.

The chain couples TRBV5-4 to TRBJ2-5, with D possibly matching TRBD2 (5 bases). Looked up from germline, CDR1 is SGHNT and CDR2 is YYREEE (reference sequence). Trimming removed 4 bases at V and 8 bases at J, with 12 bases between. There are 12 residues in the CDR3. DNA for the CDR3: TGTGCCAGCAGCCAGGACTCGGCAACCCAGTACTTC. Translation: CASSQDSATQYF.

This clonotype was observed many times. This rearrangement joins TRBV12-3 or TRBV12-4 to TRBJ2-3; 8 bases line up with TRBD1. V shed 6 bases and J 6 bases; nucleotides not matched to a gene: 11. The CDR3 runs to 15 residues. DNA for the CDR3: TGTGCCAGCAGGGCAGGGGGCGCCGGCTTGGATACGCAGTATTTT. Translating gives CASRAGGAGLDTQYF.

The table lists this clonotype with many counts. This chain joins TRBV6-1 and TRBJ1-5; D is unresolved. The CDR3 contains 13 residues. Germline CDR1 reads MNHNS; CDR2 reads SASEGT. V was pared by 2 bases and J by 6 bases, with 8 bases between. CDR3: CASSEISGQPQHF. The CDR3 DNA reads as TGTGCCAGCAGTGAAATAAGTGGTCAGCCCCAGCATTTT.

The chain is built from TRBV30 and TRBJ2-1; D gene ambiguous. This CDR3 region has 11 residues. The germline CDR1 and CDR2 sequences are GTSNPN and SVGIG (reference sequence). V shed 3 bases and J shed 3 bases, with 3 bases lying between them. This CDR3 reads CAWRDYNEQFF. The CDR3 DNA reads TGTGCCTGGAGAGACTACAATGAGCAGTTCTTC.

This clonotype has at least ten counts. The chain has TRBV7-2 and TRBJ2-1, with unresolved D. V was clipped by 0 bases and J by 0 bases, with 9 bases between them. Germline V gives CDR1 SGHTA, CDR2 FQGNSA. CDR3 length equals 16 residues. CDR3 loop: CASSLALRPSYNEQFF. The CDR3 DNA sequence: TGTGCCAGCAGCTTAGCGCTCCGTCCCTCCTACAATGAGCAGTTCTTC.

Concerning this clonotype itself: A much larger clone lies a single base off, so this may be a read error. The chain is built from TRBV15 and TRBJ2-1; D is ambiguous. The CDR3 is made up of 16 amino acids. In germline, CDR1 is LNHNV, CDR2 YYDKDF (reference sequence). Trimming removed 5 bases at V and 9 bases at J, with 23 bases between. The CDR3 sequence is CATSVNSGLKSAEQFF. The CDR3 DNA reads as TGTGCCACCAGCGTGAATTCGGGTCTCAAGTCGGCTGAGCAGTTCTTC.

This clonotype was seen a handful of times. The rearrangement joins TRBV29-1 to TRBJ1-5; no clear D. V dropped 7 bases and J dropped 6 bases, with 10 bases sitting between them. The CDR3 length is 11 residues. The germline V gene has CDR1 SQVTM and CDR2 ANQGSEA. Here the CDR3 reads CSGFFGQPQHF. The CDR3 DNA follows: TGCAGCGGCTTTTTTGGTCAGCCCCAGCATTTT.

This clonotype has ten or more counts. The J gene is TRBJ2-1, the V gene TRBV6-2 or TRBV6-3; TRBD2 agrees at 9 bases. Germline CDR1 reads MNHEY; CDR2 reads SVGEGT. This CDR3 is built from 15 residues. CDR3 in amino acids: CATSRWLAGNNEQFF. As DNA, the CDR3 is TGTGCTACCTCCCGGTGGCTAGCGGGGAACAATGAGCAGTTCTTC.